This TCR beta chain was sequenced for a study of metastatic and nonmetastatic thyroid tumors. About the research overall: Blood and tumor or nodule tissue repertoires from malignant and benign thyroid patients were compared. Study findings and constraints: Malignant thyroid tumors reportedly had TCR beta diversity that was significantly higher than in benign nodules, in blood and tumor.

In this sample, this clone turned up many times. The antigen is undetermined. V was shortened by 4 bases and J by 3 bases, with 10 bases between the two germline ends. This CDR3 region has 13 residues. Germline values: CDR1 MNHEY, CDR2 SMNVEV (reference sequence). Thyroid surgery had not been preceded by any treatment in any patient. The authors' processing: Clinicopathological groups differed in CDR3, with these differences serving to build a distant-metastasis classifier for papillary thyroid cancer. From the PCR reads, TCRdb re-called clones with MiXCR. Clone size and V and J calls follow TCRdb, not the original study. The sample lists about 69,000 clones; about 14% were seen once.

Input material: blood. The V gene is TRBV27, the J gene TRBJ2-7; D is undetermined. This receptor was taken from a male donor with papillary thyroid cancer or a benign thyroid nodule (not recorded which). Some clones in this sample may be carry-over from other donors' samples. CDR3 in amino acids: CASSSTAFYEQYF. In DNA form, the CDR3 reads TGTGCCAGCAGTTCTACAGCCTTCTACGAGCAGTACTTC.